These 30 T cell receptor beta chains originate from one sample sequenced in a study of OX40 agonist ivuxolimab in advanced cancers. Repertoires were generated with immunoSEQ multiplex PCR, while TCRdb's copy carries only in-frame clones and drops some. This sample has around 23,000 clones, with over 75% found just once. Sample: CD4+ or CD8+ T cells sorted from blood, taken in a trial of the OX40 agonist ivuxolimab. These receptor sequences come from an adult with an advanced solid tumor such as melanoma, head and neck, liver or kidney cancer.

This clone appeared a single time. The chain recombines TRBV7-2 with TRBJ2-1; 10 bases match TRBD2. CDR3 length: 16 residues. V shed 10 bases, J shed 9 bases, and the junction held 18 bases outside the gene matches. Germline V gene lookup returns CDR1 SGHTA and CDR2 FQGNSA. CDR3 sequence (DNA): TGTGCCACCCGAGGTTGGACTAGCGGCCAGGAGGGTGAGCAGTTCTTC. Translated: CATRGWTSGQEGEQFF.

This rearrangement joins TRBV4-3 to TRBJ2-2; D remains ambiguous. V lost 0 bases, J lost 6 bases, and 14 bases lay in between. The CDR3 is 16 residues long. CDR1 and CDR2 (germline): LGHNA, YSLEER. The CDR3 here is CASSQEWAVGSGELFF. In nucleotides, the CDR3 is TGCGCCAGCAGCCAAGAGTGGGCCGTGGGCTCCGGGGAGCTGTTTTTT.

This chain uses TRBV5-6 with TRBJ2-1; D ambiguous. The CDR3 is 13 residues long. Germline V lookup: CDR1 SGHDT, CDR2 YYEEEE. V was pared by 0 bases and J by 9 bases, with 10 bases between. The CDR3 DNA reads TGTGCCAGCAGCTTGGAGGAGAAGATTGAGCAGTTCTTC. It translates to CASSLEEKIEQFF.

This clone was found a few times. The chain recombines TRBV9 with TRBJ2-3; D is possibly TRBD2 (5 bases). V was trimmed by 0 bases and J by 0 bases, leaving 14 bases between them. CDR3 length: 17 residues. Germline CDR1 SGDLS, CDR2 YYNGEE. DNA for the CDR3: TGTGCCAGCAGCGTAGCTGGAGGTGGAGGTAGCACAGATACGCAGTATTTT. This sequence encodes CASSVAGGGGSTDTQYF. The complete variable domain, with remaining parts taken from reference TRBV9 and TRBJ2-3, reads DSGVTQTPKHLITATGQRVTLRCSPRSGDLSVYWYQQSLDQGLQFLIQYYNGEERAKGNILERFSAQQFPDLHSELNLSSLELGDSALYFCASSVAGGGGSTDTQYFGPGTRLTVL.

This rearrangement joins TRBV30 to TRBJ1-1; D might be TRBD1 (6 bases). V shed 0 bases and J shed 11 bases, with 16 bases lying between them. Germline CDR1 is GTSNPN and CDR2 is SVGIG (reference sequence). The CDR3 covers 13 residues. The CDR3 DNA reads TGTGCCTGGAGTGTTGTCGGGGGCGTTTTCGCTTTCTTT. Protein product: CAWSVVGGVFAFF.

V and J are TRBV9 and TRBJ2-5; D unresolved. CDR1 and CDR2 from the germline V gene are SGDLS and YYNGEE. The ends were cut back, 1 base at V and 5 bases at J, with 9 bases in the middle. CDR3 length: 13 amino acids. CDR3 sequence (DNA): TGTGCCAGCAGCGTACTCCCTGGGGAGACCCAGTACTTC. Its translation is CASSVLPGETQYF.

The rearrangement uses TRBV6-1 and TRBJ2-7; TRBD2 might be the D (5 bases). CDR3 length: 11 amino acids. Germline assignment: CDR1 MNHNS and CDR2 SASEGT. Trimming shortened V by 9 bases and J by 3 bases, and 9 bases separated the two germline ends. The CDR3 region is CASQEDYEQYF. DNA of the CDR3: TGTGCCAGTCAGGAGGACTACGAGCAGTACTTC.

This clone was observed once. The genes are TRBV2 and TRBJ2-7, with 11 bases aligning to TRBD1. Looked up from germline, CDR1 is SNHLY and CDR2 is FYNNEI. The V segment lost 7 bases and the J segment 3 bases; nucleotides outside the gene matches: 5. This CDR3 comprises 14 residues. CDR3: CASNTGTGGYEQYF. DNA of the CDR3: TGTGCCAGCAATACCGGGACAGGGGGCTACGAGCAGTACTTC.

The chain combines TRBV6-4 with TRBJ2-1, with D possibly called TRBD1 or TRBD2 (5 bases each). V shed 2 bases and J shed 6 bases, with 11 bases lying between them. The CDR3 contains 14 residues. The germline V gene encodes CDR1 MRHNA and CDR2 SNTAGT. The CDR3 sequence: CASSDGDLSNEQFF. CDR3 in DNA: TGTGCCAGCAGTGACGGGGACCTTTCCAATGAGCAGTTCTTC.

The chain uses TRBV19 and TRBJ1-5; TRBD1 is a possible D gene (5 bases). Trimming pared 5 bases from V and 5 bases from J, leaving 19 bases between. This CDR3 region has 16 residues. Germline V gene data show CDR1 as LNHDA and CDR2 as SQIVND (reference sequence). The CDR3: CASSVTGTGGHQPQHF. CDR3 in DNA: TGTGCCAGTAGTGTCACCGGGACTGGGGGTCATCAGCCCCAGCATTTT.

J is TRBJ2-2 and V is TRBV5-8, with D possibly matching TRBD2 (5 bases). The CDR3 runs 15 residues. CDR1 is SGHTS, CDR2 YDEGEE, per germline. Trimming pared 2 bases from V and 5 bases from J, leaving 13 bases between. CDR3 nucleotides: TGTGCCAGCAGCTTCTTGGAGGATAGTACCGGGGAGCTGTTTTTT. This gives the protein CASSFLEDSTGELFF.

This clone has a handful of counts. This sequence joins TRBV19 and TRBJ1-1, with D hard to call. This CDR3 comprises 11 residues. Per germline, CDR1 LNHDA and CDR2 SQIVND (reference sequence). V was shortened by 2 bases and J by 6 bases, with 4 bases between the two germline ends. CDR3 protein: CASSIWSEAFF. The DNA for the CDR3 is TGTGCCAGTAGTATATGGTCTGAAGCTTTCTTT.

The chain links TRBV9 to TRBJ2-1; D might be TRBD1 or TRBD2, each matching 6 bases. V lost 4 bases, J lost 2 bases, and 13 bases lay in between. CDR3 length equals 15 residues. Germline V gene data show CDR1 as SGDLS and CDR2 as YYNGEE. CDR3 nucleotide sequence: TGTGCCAGCAGCCGCGGGACATCCCCCTACAATGAGCAGTTCTTC. This codes for CASSRGTSPYNEQFF.

The V gene is TRBV28, the J gene TRBJ1-5; the D gene is possibly TRBD1 (6 bases). This CDR3 is built from 14 residues. Trimming took 4 bases from V and 6 from J, leaving 13 bases between them. The germline CDR1 and CDR2 sequences are MDHEN and SYDVKM. This CDR3 reads CASSSPTGFQPQHF. The CDR3 DNA sequence: TGTGCCAGCAGTTCCCCCACAGGGTTTCAGCCCCAGCATTTT.

The CDR3 spells CASSLDPAGNTEAFF. For the CDR3, the DNA is TGTGCCAGCAGCTTGGACCCCGCGGGAAACACTGAAGCTTTCTTT. This chain joins TRBV5-5 and TRBJ1-1, with D uncertain. V was trimmed by 0 bases and J by 2 bases, leaving 11 bases between them. Germline V lookup: CDR1 SGHKS, CDR2 YYEKEE (reference sequence). CDR3 length equals 15 residues.

The chain has TRBV7-2 and TRBJ2-2; possible D gene TRBD2, 7 bases. V shed 5 bases and J shed 6 bases, with 25 bases lying between them. CDR1 and CDR2 (germline): SGHTA, FQGNSA. CDR3 length equals 18 residues. CDR3 nucleotide sequence: TGTGCCAGCAGCCCCCCGCCCGGGGGCCGGGGGGACCCCGGGGAGCTGTTTTTT. Translation gives CASSPPPGGRGDPGELFF.

This rearrangement joins TRBV7-9 to TRBJ2-5, with 8 bases fitting TRBD1. The CDR3 consists of 15 residues. Germline trimming cut 5 bases from V and 5 bases from J; bases unmatched to any gene: 10. CDR1 SEHNR and CDR2 FQNEAQ come from the germline V gene (reference sequence). CDR3 coding DNA: TGTGCCAGCAGCACCGACAGGGGTTCGGGCGAGACCCAGTACTTC. Protein sequence: CASSTDRGSGETQYF.

As concerns this clone: A much larger clone differs from this one at a single base, so this may be a read error. The gene calls are TRBV9 and TRBJ2-1; possible D gene TRBD2, 6 bases. This CDR3 has 14 residues. The V end was cut by 2 bases, the J end by 5 bases, with 11 bases between. Germline V lookup: CDR1 SGDLS, CDR2 YYNGEE. The CDR3 coding sequence is TGTGCCAGCAGCGTCGGGGCTAGCGACAATGAGCAGTTCTTC. Amino acid sequence: CASSVGASDNEQFF.

This clone was seen once. V is TRBV7-2 and J is TRBJ2-1, with TRBD2 matching 7 bases. CDR3 length: 18 amino acids. The V segment lost 5 bases and the J segment 6 bases; nucleotides outside the gene matches: 19. The germline CDR1 and CDR2 sequences are SGHTA and FQGNSA. As DNA, the CDR3 is TGTGCCAGCAGCAAGACTCCGAGAGGCGGGGGACTACCCAATGAGCAGTTCTTC. As protein: CASSKTPRGGGLPNEQFF.

This clone appeared a single time. The chain recombines TRBV6-5 with TRBJ2-3; D might be TRBD2 (6 bases). V was pared by 0 bases and J by 3 bases, with 7 bases between. Germline V CDR1 and CDR2: MNHEY, SVGAGI. This CDR3 comprises 14 residues. In DNA form, the CDR3 reads TGTGCCAGCAGTTACTCGAGCGGGACAGATACGCAGTATTTT. It yields the protein CASSYSSGTDTQYF.

This clone was seen more than once but under ten times. V and J are TRBV5-1 and TRBJ1-1; D not certain. The CDR3 has 11 residues. V lost 5 bases to trimming and J lost 3 bases, with 5 bases between them. Per the germline V gene, CDR1 is SGHRS and CDR2 is YFSETQ. CDR3 residues: CASRQDTEAFF. Here the CDR3 DNA reads TGCGCCAGCAGACAAGACACTGAAGCTTTCTTT.

The gene calls are TRBV6-1 and TRBJ2-7; TRBD1 aligns across 8 bases. Germline CDR1 MNHNS, CDR2 SASEGT. There are 14 residues in the CDR3. Trimming at V came to 1 base and at J to 1 base, leaving 0 bases not matched to a gene. The CDR3 bases are TGTGCCAGCAGTGAAGGGGACAGGTCCTACGAGCAGTACTTC. Translation gives CASSEGDRSYEQYF.

Only a few counts were recorded for this clone. V usage is TRBV11-3 and J usage is TRBJ1-1, with D unresolved. The CDR3 runs 13 residues. Trimming took off 2 bases at V and 1 base at J, with 5 bases between the two ends. Germline V CDR1 and CDR2: SGHNT, YENEEA. CDR3 nucleotide sequence: TGTGCCAGCAGCTTACGACAGAACACTGAAGCTTTCTTT. Protein: CASSLRQNTEAFF.

The CDR3 loop is CASSPTRLEVYADTQYF. In nucleotides, the CDR3 is TGTGCCAGCAGTCCCACTCGACTAGAGGTGTACGCAGATACGCAGTATTTT. This sequence joins TRBV27 and TRBJ2-3; the D gene is possibly TRBD2 (6 bases). The germline V gene has CDR1 MNHEY and CDR2 SMNVEV (reference sequence). The CDR3 runs 17 residues. V lost 5 bases and J 4 bases, leaving 22 bases between the germline ends.

This clone occurred once. V is TRBV18 and J is TRBJ2-7, with 7 bases matching TRBD1. This CDR3 comprises 15 residues. The V segment lost 4 bases and the J segment 2 bases; nucleotides outside the gene matches: 8. Germline CDR1 is KGHSH and CDR2 is LQKENI. CDR3 nucleotides: TGTGCCAGCTCACACCGGGACAGACTTACCTACGAGCAGTACTTC. It codes for CASSHRDRLTYEQYF.

The chain recombines TRBV7-2 with TRBJ2-7; TRBD2 matches 8 bases. The CDR3 loop spans 18 amino acids. Germline values: CDR1 SGHTA, CDR2 FQGNSA. After removal of 1 base from V and 0 bases from J, the junction contained 11 bases not matched to a gene. The CDR3 is CASSLEGRGARSSYEQYF. The CDR3 bases are TGTGCCAGCAGCTTAGAAGGGCGGGGGGCAAGAAGCTCCTACGAGCAGTACTTC.

The chain links TRBV16 to TRBJ1-5, with 7 bases fitting TRBD1. With 0 bases clipped from V and 1 base from J, the junction kept 9 bases outside the gene matches. Germline CDR1 is KGHSY and CDR2 is FQNENV. This CDR3 comprises 18 residues. CDR3 in DNA: TGTGCCAGCAGCCAATCAAACCCCGACAGGGTAAGCAATCAGCCCCAGCATTTT. Its translation is CASSQSNPDRVSNQPQHF.

The genes are TRBV7-9 and TRBJ1-5, with D possibly being TRBD1 (5 bases). This CDR3 is 13 amino acids long. Looked up from germline, CDR1 is SEHNR and CDR2 is FQNEAQ (reference sequence). V shed 7 bases and J shed 7 bases, with 14 bases lying between them. CDR3 region: CASTSGWSQPQHF. The CDR3 DNA follows: TGTGCCAGCACATCAGGGTGGTCCCAGCCCCAGCATTTT.

The CDR3, as DNA: TGTGCCAGCAGCCAAGGGACAGGGGGGCACATGAACACTGAAGCTTTCTTT. Translating it yields CASSQGTGGHMNTEAFF. The chain carries TRBV4-2 and TRBJ1-1, with TRBD1 matching over 10 bases. Germline-derived CDR1 and CDR2 are LGHNA and YNFKEQ. The CDR3 loop spans 17 amino acids. V dropped 1 base and J dropped 0; count of bases not matched to a gene: 5.

V gene TRBV7-3 combines with J gene TRBJ1-2; 9 nucleotides line up with TRBD1. V lost 5 bases to trimming and J lost 4 bases; unmatched junction nucleotides: 5. Germline CDR1 SGHTA, CDR2 FQGTGA. This CDR3 is 14 amino acids long. CDR3 DNA sequence: TGTGCCAGCAGCCTCGGGACAGGGTCCTATGGCTACACCTTC. Encoded protein: CASSLGTGSYGYTF.